This TCR beta chain stems from a study of shared clonotypes between healthy human individuals. Study observations and caveats: Sequencing depth was a factor that was expected to affect clonotype sharing among donors. Sampling was confined to blood; repertoires within tissues likely differ. Larger richness was generally estimated for naive than memory subsets.

A word on this clone: Its antigen is not known. This specimen includes other DNA sequences encoding the same CDR3.

Measured with immunoSEQ multiplex PCR; TCRdb has only the in-frame clones, and not every one. Here the sample spans under 2.5 million clones, under 95% being singletons. Germline assignment: CDR1 SNHLY and CDR2 FYNNEI. J gave up 4 bases and V 4 bases, and 3 bases lay outside the gene matches. CDR3 size: 15 residues. The rearrangement uses TRBV2 and TRBJ2-5, with 13 bases fitting TRBD2. The sample comprised naive CD4+ T cells from PBMCs. Subset: CD45RA+ positively selected. The source is a man aged 18 to 29 in good health. Some clones in this sample may be carry-over from other donors' samples. The CDR3 protein is CASSVLAGGGETQYF. In DNA, the CDR3 is TGTGCCAGCAGTGTACTAGCGGGAGGGGGAGAGACCCAGTACTTC.